Listed below are T cell receptor beta chains from one sample, sequenced in a study of cytomegalovirus exposure and HLA in healthy donors. Sequencing was performed with immunoSEQ multiplex PCR; in TCRdb, only in-frame clones are kept and a portion is missing. This table has just under 95,000 clones, more than 60% appearing once. Sequencing used PBMCs. The receptors were gathered from a man aged 50-60 years in good health and CMV-seropositive. Both conserved end residues are part of each CDR3. D genes are given only for firm matches. The size field is filled for only some rows; it gives once, few, many or a size class.

J gene	clone size	D gene	V gene	CDR3 protein	CDR3 DNA
TRBJ2-1	NA	NA	TRBV11-2	CASSLGTSDEQFF	TGTGCCAGCAGCTTAGGCACTAGTGATGAGCAGTTCTTC
TRBJ2-3	NA	TRBD2	TRBV5-5	CASSLGRGGPGDTQYF	TGTGCCAGCAGCTTGGGGCGGGGGGGCCCCGGAGATACGCAGTATTTT
TRBJ1-5	NA	TRBD1	TRBV7-9	CASSSTGTGGYQPQHF	TGTGCCAGCAGCTCAACCGGGACAGGGGGCTATCAGCCCCAGCATTTT
TRBJ1-1	NA	NA	TRBV5-1	CASSSLLGDKGNTEAFF	TGCGCCAGCAGCTCCCTTTTAGGGGACAAGGGGAACACTGAAGCTTTCTTT
TRBJ1-2	NA	NA	TRBV4-3	CASSQAISNYGYPF	TGCGCCAGCAGCCAAGCTATAAGTAACTATGGCTACCCCTTC
TRBJ1-2	NA	TRBD1	TRBV27	CASSLVPGQGFGGYTF	TGTGCCAGCAGTTTAGTCCCCGGACAGGGTTTCGGTGGCTACACCTTC
TRBJ1-5	NA	NA	TRBV19	CASTMWGGQPQHF	TGTGCCAGTACCATGTGGGGGGGTCAGCCCCAGCATTTT
TRBJ1-1	NA	TRBD1	TRBV7-2	CASSFRQGALYTEAFF	TGTGCCAGCAGCTTCCGACAGGGGGCGTTGTACACTGAAGCTTTCTTT
TRBJ1-5	NA	NA	TRBV6-1	CASSEGGTNQPQHF	TGTGCCAGCAGTGAGGGGGGTACTAATCAGCCCCAGCATTTT
TRBJ1-1	NA	TRBD1	TRBV5-1	CASSSGTGAKYAFF	TGCGCCAGCAGCTCCGGGACAGGAGCCAAATATGCTTTCTTT
TRBJ2-5	NA	NA	TRBV28	CASSLSRAQETQYF	TGTGCCAGCAGTTTAAGTCGCGCCCAAGAGACCCAGTACTTC
TRBJ1-2	NA	TRBD1	TRBV30	CAWSPTGGVYGYPF	TGTGCCTGGAGCCCGACAGGGGGTGTCTATGGCTACCCCTTC
TRBJ2-7	NA	TRBD1	TRBV19	CASSITGDREYEQYF	TGTGCCAGTAGTATCACCGGGGACAGGGAGTACGAGCAGTACTTC
TRBJ1-2	few	NA	TRBV9	CASSVVATADYGYTF	TGTGCCAGCAGCGTAGTGGCAACCGCCGACTATGGCTACACCTTC
TRBJ2-5	NA	NA	TRBV5-1	CASSRGGDQETQYF	TGCGCCAGCAGCCGCGGCGGGGACCAAGAGACCCAGTACTTC
TRBJ2-5	NA	NA	TRBV7-8	CASSLERGLQETQYF	TGTGCCAGCAGCTTAGAGAGAGGGTTGCAAGAGACCCAGTACTTC
TRBJ2-3	NA	TRBD2	TRBV27	CASSPIGFGRMAGDSTDTQYF	TGTGCCAGCAGTCCAATAGGGTTTGGTCGGATGGCGGGAGATAGCACAGATACGCAGTATTTT
TRBJ1-4	NA	TRBD1	TRBV10-3	CAISDGTGVEKLFF	TGTGCCATCTCTGACGGGACAGGGGTTGAAAAACTGTTTTTT
TRBJ1-1	NA	NA	TRBV29-1	CSVEDAEGRQGMNTEAFF	TGCAGCGTTGAAGATGCCGAAGGTCGGCAGGGAATGAACACTGAAGCTTTCTTT
TRBJ1-1	NA	NA	TRBV29-1	CSVDGSGGRTEAFF	TGCAGCGTTGACGGGAGCGGGGGCAGGACTGAAGCTTTCTTT
TRBJ1-5	NA	TRBD1	TRBV6-5	CASTADRDSNQPQNF	TGTGCCAGCACCGCAGACAGGGATAGCAATCAGCCCCAGAATTTT
TRBJ1-2	NA	NA	TRBV6-5	CASSYDVRGVHGYTF	TGTGCCAGCAGTTACGACGTCAGGGGAGTTCATGGCTACACCTTC
TRBJ1-1	NA	TRBD1	TRBV4-1	CASSQGTGGSEAFF	TGCGCCAGCAGCCAAGGGACAGGGGGATCTGAAGCTTTCTTT
TRBJ1-3	NA	NA	TRBV5-1	CASSLVGRANTIYF	TGCGCCAGCAGCTTGGTGGGGAGAGCAAACACCATATATTTT
TRBJ2-1	NA	NA	TRBV4-1	CASSQDAARSSYNEQFF	TGCGCCAGCAGCCAAGACGCCGCACGGAGCTCCTACAATGAGCAGTTCTTC
TRBJ1-5	NA	TRBD1	TRBV28	CASSTTGVGNQPQHF	TGTGCCAGCAGTACAACAGGGGTCGGCAATCAGCCCCAGCATTTT
TRBJ1-5	NA	NA	TRBV19	CASSSRDTYQPQHF	TGTGCCAGTAGTTCCCGGGACACCTATCAGCCCCAGCATTTT
TRBJ1-1	few	NA	TRBV7-2	CASSSTGFPNTEAFF	TGTGCCAGCAGCTCAACAGGATTTCCGAACACTGAAGCTTTCTTT
TRBJ1-2	NA	NA	TRBV5-6	CASSLEQVYGYTF	TGTGCCAGCAGCTTGGAACAGGTGTATGGCTACACCTTC
TRBJ1-4	once	NA	TRBV7-2	CASSPMAGTATNEKLFF	TGTGCCAGCAGCCCTATGGCGGGGACTGCAACTAATGAAAAACTGTTTTTT
TRBJ2-3	NA	NA	TRBV30	CAWSGGRGTDTQYF	TGTGCCTGGAGTGGTGGGAGAGGCACAGATACGCAGTATTTT
TRBJ2-7	NA	TRBD2	TRBV6-1	CASSRVIAGGLEQYF	TGTGCCAGCAGCCGAGTAATAGCGGGGGGGCTCGAGCAGTACTTC
TRBJ1-1	NA	NA	TRBV6-6	CASSKLDRNTEAFF	TGTGCCAGCAGTAAACTGGACAGAAACACTGAAGCTTTCTTT
TRBJ2-7	NA	NA	TRBV5-4	CASSLHYSYEQYF	TGTGCCAGCAGCTTGCACTACTCCTACGAGCAGTACTTC
TRBJ2-5	NA	NA	TRBV7-9	CASSSLETQYF	TGTGCCAGCAGCTCCTTGGAGACCCAGTACTTC
TRBJ2-7	NA	NA	TRBV5-4	CASSLAAPGNVYEQYF	TGTGCCAGCAGCTTGGCGGCGCCAGGGAACGTCTACGAGCAGTACTTC
TRBJ2-2	NA	TRBD1	TRBV6-5	CASSPDRARWELFF	TGTGCCAGCAGTCCAGACAGGGCCCGTTGGGAGCTGTTTTTT
TRBJ2-3	once	NA	TRBV7-2	CASSFGDTQYF	TGTGCCAGCAGCTTCGGAGATACGCAGTATTTT
TRBJ1-3	NA	NA	TRBV27	CASRLTGLGNTIYF	TGTGCCAGCAGGTTAACAGGCCTTGGAAACACCATATATTTT
TRBJ2-4	NA	TRBD1	TRBV7-9	CASSSRGTGENIQYF	TGTGCCAGCAGCTCTAGGGGGACAGGGGAAAACATTCAGTACTTC
TRBJ1-5	NA	TRBD1	TRBV30	CAWSGQGDQPQHF	TGTGCCTGGAGCGGACAGGGGGATCAGCCCCAGCATTTT
TRBJ1-4	NA	TRBD1	TRBV30	CAWSATGINEKLFF	TGTGCCTGGAGTGCGACAGGGATCAATGAAAAACTGTTTTTT
TRBJ1-5	NA	NA	TRBV27	CASRAGRGGGGNQPQHF	TGTGCCAGCAGGGCCGGGCGTGGGGGCGGTGGCAATCAGCCCCAGCATTTT
TRBJ2-3	NA	TRBD2	TRBV30	CAWERGGPDTQYF	TGTGCCTGGGAGCGGGGGGGCCCGGATACGCAGTATTTT
TRBJ2-2	NA	NA	TRBV7-6	CASTGGSNTGELFF	TGTGCCAGCACCGGAGGATCGAACACCGGGGAGCTGTTTTTT
TRBJ2-2	NA	NA	TRBV7-9	CASSKPGLTNTGELFF	TGTGCCAGCAGCAAACCGGGACTGACGAACACCGGGGAGCTGTTTTTT
TRBJ2-2	NA	NA	TRBV7-9	CASSLTGRANTGELFF	TGTGCCAGCAGCTTGACAGGAAGGGCGAACACCGGGGAGCTGTTTTTT
TRBJ1-4	NA	TRBD1	TRBV7-2	CASSPRDRDNEKLFF	TGTGCCAGCAGCCCCCGGGACAGGGATAATGAAAAACTGTTTTTT
TRBJ1-5	NA	NA	TRBV18	CASSPRGEGNQPQHF	TGTGCCAGCTCACCACGGGGGGAAGGCAATCAGCCCCAGCATTTT
TRBJ2-4	NA	NA	TRBV7-9	CASSPPEGGMAKNIQYF	TGTGCCAGCAGCCCGCCAGAGGGGGGGATGGCCAAAAACATTCAGTACTTC
TRBJ1-1	NA	NA	TRBV28	CASSLVTVNTEAFF	TGTGCCAGCAGTTTGGTCACAGTGAACACTGAAGCTTTCTTT
TRBJ1-2	NA	NA	TRBV27	CASSFLGSNYGYTF	TGTGCCAGCAGTTTTCTCGGGAGTAACTATGGCTACACCTTC
TRBJ2-7	NA	TRBD2	TRBV6-1	CASRAGQGGSYEQYF	TGTGCCAGCAGGGCGGGTCAGGGAGGGTCCTACGAGCAGTACTTC
TRBJ1-2	NA	NA	TRBV6-5	CASSRGTVGYGYTF	TGTGCCAGCAGCCGGGGGACGGTGGGATATGGCTACACCTTC
TRBJ1-4	few	TRBD1	TRBV4-3	CASSRAGQGGEKLFF	TGCGCCAGCAGCAGAGCTGGACAGGGAGGTGAAAAACTGTTTTTT
TRBJ2-1	NA	TRBD1	TRBV2	CASSEQGAAGEQFF	TGTGCCAGCAGTGAGCAGGGGGCTGCGGGGGAGCAGTTCTTC
TRBJ1-4	NA	TRBD1	TRBV4-1	CASSLQRGQGAFTGKLFF	TGCGCCAGCAGCCTCCAAAGGGGACAGGGGGCATTTACGGGAAAACTGTTTTTT
TRBJ2-1	NA	NA	TRBV7-6	CASSPTSAPTNEQFF	TGTGCCAGCAGCCCCACTAGTGCCCCTACCAATGAGCAGTTCTTC
TRBJ1-5	once	NA	TRBV29-1	CSVQQGIGNQPQHF	TGCAGCGTGCAACAGGGAATAGGAAATCAGCCCCAGCATTTT
TRBJ1-5	NA	NA	TRBV21-1	CASEAGQGGQPQHF	TGTGCCAGCGAAGCGGGACAGGGAGGGCAGCCCCAGCATTTT